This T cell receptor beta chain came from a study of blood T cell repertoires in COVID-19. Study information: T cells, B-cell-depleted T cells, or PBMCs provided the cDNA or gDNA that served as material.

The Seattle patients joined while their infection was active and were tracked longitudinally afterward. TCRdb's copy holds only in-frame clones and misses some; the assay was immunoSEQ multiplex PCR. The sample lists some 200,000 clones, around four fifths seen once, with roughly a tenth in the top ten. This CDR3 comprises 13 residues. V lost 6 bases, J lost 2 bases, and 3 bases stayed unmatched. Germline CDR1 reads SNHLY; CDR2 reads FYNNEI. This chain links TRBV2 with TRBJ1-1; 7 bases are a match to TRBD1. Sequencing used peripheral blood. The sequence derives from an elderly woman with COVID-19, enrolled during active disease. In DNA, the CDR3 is TGTGCCAGCAGGGGACAGCCTAACACTGAAGCTTTCTTT. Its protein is CASRGQPNTEAFF.